The rows below give T cell receptor beta chains drawn from one sample of a study. Via MiXCR, TCRdb re-called the RT-PCR reads, giving one row per CDR3 protein. The data show about 700,000 distinct CDR3 sequences, more than 13% seen once. Sequenced: memory CD4+ T cells from blood. The receptors were gathered from a female donor in good health, serving as a healthy control. The CDR3 runs from the conserved cysteine through the conserved F or W. A D gene is named only where the DNA matches it firmly. Not all rows give a size; the values are once, few, many and, for expanded clones, a class.

V	size	J	D	CDR3	DNA
TRBV20-1	NA	TRBJ2-3	NA	CSAPRTGGSTDTQYF	TGCAGTGCCCCCCGCACAGGCGGCAGCACAGATACGCAGTATTTT
TRBV5-1	few	TRBJ1-2	NA	CASSYGSPSNGYTF	TGCGCCAGCAGCTACGGCAGTCCCTCAAATGGCTACACCTTC
TRBV15	NA	TRBJ1-2	NA	CATSRDPDERYTF	TGTGCCACCAGCAGAGATCCTGATGAACGCTACACCTTC
TRBV5-6	many	TRBJ1-2	TRBD1	CASSYPSTGPYGYTF	TGTGCCAGCAGCTACCCATCGACAGGGCCCTATGGCTACACCTTC
TRBV9	NA	TRBJ2-1	NA	CASSAGHHNEQFF	TGTGCCAGCAGCGCGGGACACCACAATGAGCAGTTCTTC
TRBV7-7	NA	TRBJ2-5	TRBD1	CASSRGQEQETQYF	TGTGCTAGCAGCCGCGGACAGGAGCAAGAGACCCAGTACTTC
TRBV28	few	TRBJ2-7	NA	CASSTQDRGQYF	TGTGCCAGCTCAACCCAGGATCGAGGGCAGTACTTC
TRBV6-4	many	TRBJ2-1	NA	CASSLGPTMAGRDGEQFF	TGTGCCAGCAGTCTCGGCCCGACGATGGCGGGACGGGACGGGGAGCAGTTCTTC
TRBV12-3/TRBV12-4	NA	TRBJ1-2	NA	CASSTELKGYTF	TGTGCCAGCAGTACGGAGCTAAAGGGCTACACCTTC
TRBV7-9	many	TRBJ2-7	NA	CASSPDAYEQYF	TGTGCCAGCAGCCCGGATGCCTACGAGCAGTACTTC
TRBV5-1	many	TRBJ2-1	NA	CASSLDGSLGEQFF	TGCGCCAGCAGCTTGGATGGTAGTTTGGGTGAGCAGTTCTTC
TRBV20-1	few	TRBJ2-3	NA	CSARELLRGTDTQYF	TGCAGTGCTAGAGAACTCTTGAGGGGCACAGATACGCAGTATTTT
TRBV27	NA	TRBJ1-2	NA	CASSLSGQVPEGYGYTF	TGTGCCAGCAGTTTATCGGGGCAGGTTCCAGAGGGATATGGCTACACCTTC
TRBV28	few	TRBJ1-4	NA	CASARRRGEKLFF	TGTGCCAGCGCCCGCAGGCGCGGTGAAAAACTGTTTTTT
TRBV6-5	NA	TRBJ2-3	NA	CASWGGAGNTQYF	TGTGCCAGCTGGGGGGGGGCCGGTAATACGCAGTATTTT
TRBV7-9	once	TRBJ1-1	NA	CASSLEGAGSVGDFF	TGTGCCAGCAGCTTAGAAGGAGCCGGATCGGTTGGGGATTTCTTT
TRBV20-1	NA	TRBJ1-5	NA	CSARNRIRGDQPQHF	TGCAGTGCTAGAAATCGAATTAGGGGAGATCAGCCCCAGCATTTT
TRBV18	NA	TRBJ2-7	NA	CASSPGWGTYEQYF	TGTGCCAGCTCACCAGGGTGGGGAACCTACGAGCAGTACTTC
TRBV27	few	TRBJ1-1	TRBD1	CASSSRDRGRTEAFF	TGTGCCAGCAGTTCCCGGGACAGGGGAAGGACTGAAGCTTTCTTT
TRBV28	NA	TRBJ2-2	TRBD1	CASSLWTGAEAGELFF	TGTGCCAGCAGTTTGTGGACAGGGGCGGAGGCCGGGGAGCTGTTTTTT
TRBV6-2/TRBV6-3	many	TRBJ1-2	NA	CASSYTTGTTNYGYTF	TGTGCCAGCAGTTATACCACGGGGACAACTAACTATGGCTACACCTTC
TRBV6-2/TRBV6-3	once	TRBJ1-5	TRBD1	CASSYTPGQGDQPQHF	TGTGCCAGCAGTTACACACCGGGACAGGGGGATCAGCCCCAGCATTTT
TRBV7-2	many	TRBJ2-2	NA	CASTAGIGKLFF	TGTGCCAGCACCGCGGGAATTGGGAAGCTGTTTTTT
TRBV5-4	NA	TRBJ2-1	NA	CASSSITGSSYNEQFF	TGTGCCAGCAGCTCGATTACAGGAAGCTCCTACAATGAGCAGTTCTTC
TRBV6-5	NA	TRBJ2-3	TRBD2	CASSRGRSGRYTQYF	TGTGCCAGCAGCCGGGGCAGAAGCGGGAGATATACGCAGTATTTT
TRBV12-3/TRBV12-4	many	TRBJ2-7	TRBD2	CASSKLAGGLLGEQYF	TGTGCCAGCAGCAAACTAGCGGGAGGGCTCCTTGGCGAGCAGTACTTC
TRBV20-1	many	TRBJ2-3	NA	CSARSTNPNTDTQYF	TGCAGTGCTAGATCTACAAACCCTAACACAGATACGCAGTATTTT
TRBV7-3	many	TRBJ1-1	NA	CASSLIGGMGRTEAFF	TGTGCCAGCAGCTTAATCGGGGGCATGGGACGGACTGAAGCTTTCTTT
TRBV19	few	TRBJ2-1	NA	CASKRGDSYNEQFF	TGTGCCAGTAAGAGGGGGGACTCCTACAATGAGCAGTTCTTC
TRBV20-1	NA	TRBJ2-2	NA	CSARPGGSNTGELFF	TGCAGTGCTAGGCCGGGGGGCTCGAACACCGGGGAGCTGTTTTTT
TRBV30	few	TRBJ2-7	NA	CAWQPGQGLATPYEQYF	TGTGCCTGGCAACCGGGACAGGGACTAGCGACCCCCTACGAGCAGTACTTC
TRBV20-1	many	TRBJ2-7	NA	CSARRAPYEQYF	TGCAGTGCCAGGAGGGCACCCTACGAGCAGTACTTC
TRBV12-3/TRBV12-4	many	TRBJ1-6	NA	CASSLEGGDNSPLHF	TGTGCCAGCAGTCTAGAGGGGGGGGATAATTCACCCCTCCACTTT
TRBV10-3	many	TRBJ2-7	NA	CAISDPRAESYEQYF	TGTGCCATCAGTGACCCCAGGGCGGAATCCTACGAGCAGTACTTC
TRBV29-1	NA	TRBJ1-1	NA	CSGANLNTEAFF	TGCAGCGGGGCTAACCTGAACACTGAAGCTTTCTTT